The present entry profiles one T cell receptor beta chain with its context. Its antigen is unidentified. The data were taken from a study of cytomegalovirus exposure and HLA in healthy donors. Primers included in the PCR were 60 Vbeta and 13 Jbeta primers. Sequencing was performed with immunoSEQ multiplex PCR; in TCRdb, only in-frame clones are kept and a portion is missing. The sample table sets out about 160,000 clones. Trimming took 5 bases from V and 1 from J, leaving 9 bases between them. Per the germline V gene, CDR1 is KGHSH and CDR2 is LQKENI. This CDR3 contains 14 residues. The study's findings and limits: Productive rates of about 90% or about 30% were seen for most TCR beta V segments in an earlier analysis.

The chain has TRBV18 and TRBJ1-5; TRBD1 is a possible D gene (6 bases). Input material: PBMCs. This TCR was recovered from a woman aged 55-69 years in good health and CMV-seronegative. The CDR3 reads CASSAGVSNQPQHF. DNA of the CDR3: TGTGCCAGCTCAGCAGGGGTGAGCAATCAGCCCCAGCATTTT.